These 24 T cell receptor beta chains were sequenced from one sample in a study of control samples from healthy donors and cancer patients. Repertoires were generated with immunoSEQ multiplex PCR, while TCRdb's copy carries only in-frame clones and drops some. The sample lists around 85,000 clones, around nine tenths occurring once. The sample comprised blood. The source of these receptors is a woman in her sixties or seventies in good health.

This clone has more than one count but fewer than ten. In nucleotides, the CDR3 is TGCGCCAGCAGCCCCAGGTCTGGCAGGTACAATGAGCAGTTCTTC. It translates to CASSPRSGRYNEQFF. The chain recombines TRBV5-1 with TRBJ2-1; no reliable D call. The V end lost 4 bases, the J end lost 4 bases, and 15 bases lay between the germline ends. CDR1 and CDR2 (germline): SGHRS, YFSETQ. The CDR3 runs to 15 residues.

This rearrangement joins TRBV7-8 to TRBJ1-5, with D tentatively TRBD1 (6 bases). V lost 3 bases to trimming and J lost 1 base, with 19 bases between them. The CDR3 length is 18 residues. CDR1 is SGHVS and CDR2 is FQNEAQ in the germline V gene. The CDR3 loop is CASSFGSPVQGSNQPQHF. DNA of the CDR3: TGTGCCAGCAGCTTCGGCTCTCCCGTGCAGGGGAGCAATCAGCCCCAGCATTTT.

The J gene is TRBJ1-2, the V gene TRBV3-1 (or the pseudogene TRBV3-2), with TRBD1 matching 9 bases. CDR3 length: 15 amino acids. The germline V gene encodes CDR1 LGHDT and CDR2 YNNKEL (reference sequence). V trimming: 1 base; J trimming: 6 bases; junction bases outside the gene matches: 6. CDR3 amino acids: CASSQGGQGRDGYTF. DNA for the CDR3: TGTGCCAGCAGCCAAGGGGGACAGGGAAGGGATGGCTACACCTTC.

This clone turned up a few times. The chain links TRBV9 to TRBJ2-1; 10 bases map to TRBD2. The CDR3 loop spans 14 amino acids. The trim removed 5 bases at V and 7 bases at J, leaving 6 bases unmatched. Germline values: CDR1 SGDLS, CDR2 YYNGEE. CDR3 coding DNA: TGTGCCAGCAGTCCGATAGCGGGAGGTAATGAGCAGTTCTTC. Its protein is CASSPIAGGNEQFF.

The gene calls are TRBV5-1 and TRBJ2-5; D tentatively reads TRBD1 or TRBD2 (5 bases each). This CDR3 has 13 amino acids. V gave up 7 bases and J gave up 5 bases, with 15 bases separating them. In germline, CDR1 is SGHRS, CDR2 YFSETQ. The CDR3 nucleotides read TGCGCCAGCCGGGACGGGCAGGGCGAGACCCAGTACTTC. Its protein is CASRDGQGETQYF.

This sequence joins TRBV4-1 and TRBJ2-1; 10 nucleotides line up with TRBD2. Per the germline V gene, CDR1 is MGHRA and CDR2 is YSYEKL. The CDR3 is 14 amino acids. V trimming: 4 bases; J trimming: 7 bases; junction bases outside the gene matches: 4. As DNA, the CDR3 is TGCGCCAGCAGCCCTGGACTAGCGGTAAATGAGCAGTTCTTC. This encodes CASSPGLAVNEQFF.

The J gene is TRBJ2-7, the V gene TRBV27; 9 positions agree with TRBD1. Germline lookup yields CDR1 MNHEY and CDR2 SMNVEV (reference sequence). J gave up 5 bases and V 5 bases, and 7 bases lay outside the gene matches. The CDR3 has 14 residues. CDR3 sequence reads: CASSPRDRANEQYF. The DNA of the CDR3 is TGTGCCAGCAGTCCCCGGGACAGGGCTAACGAGCAGTACTTC.

The genes are TRBV7-9 and TRBJ2-3; D may be TRBD2 (6 bases). Germline V CDR1 and CDR2: SEHNR, FQNEAQ (reference sequence). V gave up 1 base and J gave up 2 bases, with 10 bases separating them. The CDR3 length is 15 residues. The DNA of the CDR3 is TGTGCCAGCAGCTTAGGGGGGGAACTCACAGATACGCAGTATTTT. This gives the protein CASSLGGELTDTQYF.

V gene TRBV5-1 combines with J gene TRBJ2-3; TRBD1 agrees at 8 bases. Germline trimming cut 5 bases from V and 4 bases from J; bases unmatched to any gene: 9. CDR3 length: 15 amino acids. The germline gives CDR1 SGHRS, CDR2 YFSETQ. The CDR3 region is CASSRWTGWADTQYF. The CDR3 coding sequence is TGCGCCAGCAGTCGATGGACAGGGTGGGCAGATACGCAGTATTTT.

V and J are TRBV5-1 and TRBJ1-6, with 9 nucleotides matching TRBD1. Per germline, CDR1 SGHRS and CDR2 YFSETQ. The CDR3 contains 13 residues. Germline trimming cut 5 bases from V and 10 bases from J; bases unmatched to any gene: 4. The CDR3 DNA reads TGCGCCAGCAGGGGGGACAGGGCCTCACCCCTCCACTTT. It is translated as CASRGDRASPLHF.

This clone was counted once. This sequence joins TRBV28 and TRBJ2-7, with 7 bases lining up with TRBD2. The CDR3 is 13 amino acids. V was clipped by 3 bases and J by 12 bases; unmatched bases: 11. Germline CDR1 reads MDHEN; CDR2 reads SYDVKM. The CDR3 spells CASSLGGGPSRYF. For the CDR3, the DNA is TGTGCCAGCAGTTTGGGGGGAGGGCCGTCAAGGTACTTC.

The chain combines TRBV5-6 with TRBJ1-1; 8 positions agree with TRBD1. This CDR3 has 15 amino acids. Trimming removed 0 bases from V and 7 bases from J; junction bases left unmatched: 8. CDR1 SGHDT and CDR2 YYEEEE come from the germline V gene. The CDR3 here is CASSLEGTGGFEAFF. The CDR3 DNA follows: TGTGCCAGCAGCTTGGAGGGTACAGGGGGTTTTGAAGCTTTCTTT.

The chain joins TRBV7-3 to TRBJ1-1; D call uncertain. Germline lookup yields CDR1 SGHTA and CDR2 FQGTGA. The CDR3 is 14 amino acids. Between the trimmed V and J ends, which lost 2 bases and 0 bases, there was a span of 7 bases. In DNA, the CDR3 is TGTGCCAGCAGCTTACTGGGATTGAACACTGAAGCTTTCTTT. Protein sequence: CASSLLGLNTEAFF. Filled out from reference TRBV7-3 and TRBJ1-1, the complete variable domain reads GAGVSQTPSNKVTEKGKYVELRCDPISGHTALYWYRQSLGQGPEFLIYFQGTGAADDSGLPNDRFFAVRPEGSVSTLKIQRTERGDSAVYLCASSLLGLNTEAFFGQGTRLTVV.

CDR3 nucleotides: TGTGCCAGCTCACCCGGGACAAGTGATGAAAAACTGTTTTTT. This sequence encodes CASSPGTSDEKLFF. The V call is TRBV18, the J call TRBJ1-4; TRBD1 might be the D (6 bases). Germline V gene sequence: CDR1 KGHSH, CDR2 LQKENI. Trimming pared 3 bases from V and 6 bases from J, leaving 11 bases between. This CDR3 is 14 amino acids long.

The V and J genes are TRBV12-3 or TRBV12-4 and TRBJ1-2, with TRBD1 matching over 7 bases. CDR3 length: 13 residues. J lost 6 bases, V lost 1 base, and 2 bases had no gene match. The CDR3, as DNA: TGTGCCAGCAGTTTAGGAGGGGGCAATGGCTACACCTTC. Protein sequence: CASSLGGGNGYTF.

This chain links TRBV5-1 with TRBJ1-1; unclear D gene. Germline assignment: CDR1 SGHRS and CDR2 YFSETQ. V was trimmed by 1 base and J by 7 bases, leaving 20 bases between them. This CDR3 region has 16 residues. In nucleotides, the CDR3 is TGCGCCAGCAGCTTGATGGGCGGCGGTGGCGATGGTGAAGCTTTCTTT. It encodes CASSLMGGGGDGEAFF.

The chain employs TRBV7-9 and TRBJ2-3, with D possibly matching TRBD1 (5 bases). Germline loops: CDR1 SEHNR, CDR2 FQNEAQ (reference sequence). The ends were cut back, 1 base at V and 2 bases at J, with 7 bases in the middle. The CDR3 extends over 14 amino acids. CDR3 residues: CASSLDRYTDTQYF. The CDR3 nucleotides are TGTGCCAGCAGCTTAGACAGGTACACAGATACGCAGTATTTT. Full variable domain (remainder filled in from reference TRBV7-9 and TRBJ2-3): DTGVSQNPRHKITKRGQNVTFRCDPISEHNRLYWYRQTLGQGPEFLTYFQNEAQLEKSRLLSDRFSAERPKGSFSTLEIQRTEQGDSAMYLCASSLDRYTDTQYFGPGTRLTVL.

The rearrangement uses TRBV6-7 and TRBJ2-5; TRBD2 matches 10 bases. TRBV6-7 is labeled an ORF, and its function is uncertain. J was trimmed by 3 bases and V by 1 base; bases with no gene match: 5. The CDR3 has 16 amino acids. The CDR3 here is CASSYCGLAEKETQYF. The CDR3 DNA reads as TGTGCCAGCAGTTACTGTGGACTAGCGGAGAAAGAGACCCAGTACTTC.

The chain has TRBV10-3 and TRBJ1-1; TRBD1 matches 11 bases. From germline, CDR1 is ENHRY and CDR2 SYGVKD. This CDR3 region has 13 residues. V lost 6 bases, J lost 10 bases, and 7 bases stayed unmatched. This chain's CDR3 is CAISRGQGERAFF. The CDR3 nucleotides read TGTGCCATCAGCCGGGGACAGGGGGAGAGAGCTTTCTTT.

The chain uses TRBV28 and TRBJ1-3; D gene uncertain. V lost 6 bases and J 8 bases, leaving 14 bases between the germline ends. CDR1 MDHEN and CDR2 SYDVKM come from the germline V gene. This CDR3 region has 13 residues. The CDR3 DNA follows: TGTGCCAGCAGCACTCCACACTATTACACCATATATTTT. This codes for CASSTPHYYTIYF.

V and J are TRBV6-6 and TRBJ2-7, with 12 bases aligning to TRBD2. CDR1 is MNHNY, CDR2 SVGAGI, per germline (reference sequence). The CDR3 contains 13 residues. Losses at the gene ends were 8 bases for V and 3 bases for J; bases not matched to a gene: 2. CDR3 protein: CASGLAGIYEQYF. The CDR3 DNA is TGTGCCAGCGGACTAGCGGGGATCTACGAGCAGTACTTC.

CDR3 bases: TGCGCCAGCAGCGTGCTTGACAGTAATGAAGCTTTCTTT. Its protein is CASSVLDSNEAFF. The V and J genes are TRBV5-1 and TRBJ1-1; D might be TRBD1 (5 bases). V gave up 4 bases and J gave up 7 bases, with 14 bases separating them. Germline assignment: CDR1 SGHRS and CDR2 YFSETQ. CDR3 size: 13 residues.

The V gene is TRBV4-2, the J gene TRBJ2-3, with 10 bases fitting TRBD1. The length of the CDR3 is 17 residues. Germline CDR1 and CDR2: LGHNA and YNFKEQ. The V gene end was trimmed by 2 bases and the J gene end by 9 bases; junction bases not matched to a gene: 14. The CDR3 nucleotides are TGTGCCAGCAGCCAACCACTCCCCGGGACAGGGGAGGGGACGCAGTATTTT. Translating gives CASSQPLPGTGEGTQYF.

This rearrangement joins TRBV27 to TRBJ2-3; D remains unclear. CDR1 and CDR2 (germline): MNHEY, SMNVEV (reference sequence). V shed 2 bases and J shed 3 bases, with 9 bases lying between them. CDR3 length equals 14 residues. CDR3 coding DNA: TGTGCCAGCAGTTTAAGGGAATTGACAGATACGCAGTATTTT. Protein: CASSLRELTDTQYF.